This TCR beta chain was recovered during a study of identical twins. Study findings and constraints: In cord blood, abundant beta clonotypes had fewer insertions; memory showed no trend.

The trim removed 1 base at V and 5 bases at J, leaving 6 bases unmatched. The CDR3 has 14 residues. Germline CDR1 SGHRS, CDR2 YFSETQ. This clonotype was seen repeatedly, ten times or more. Its target is not known. TCRdb used MiXCR to reprocess the 5' RACE reads, holding one entry per CDR3 protein. The data contain some 760,000 distinct CDR3 sequences, over 15% of them singletons. This sample also belongs to another study, concerning T cells expressing NK-cell markers. That source notes: TCR beta repertoires came from sorted CD3+CD56+NKG2C+, CD3+CD56+NKG2C- and CD3+CD56-NKG2C+ T cells.

The chain combines TRBV5-1 with TRBJ2-7; 7 bases match TRBD1. This TCR came from a young woman in good health. The sequencing input was PBMCs. CDR3 coding DNA: TGCGCCAGCAGCTTGAAGCTTCAGGGGGACGAGCAGTACTTC. It translates to CASSLKLQGDEQYF. The variable domain in full, with the rest retrieved from reference TRBV5-1 and TRBJ2-7, is KAGVTQTPRYLIKTRGQQVTLSCSPISGHRSVSWYQQTPGQGLQFLFEYFSETQRNKGNFPGRFSGRQFSNSRSEMNVSTLELGDSALYLCASSLKLQGDEQYFGPGTRLTVT.